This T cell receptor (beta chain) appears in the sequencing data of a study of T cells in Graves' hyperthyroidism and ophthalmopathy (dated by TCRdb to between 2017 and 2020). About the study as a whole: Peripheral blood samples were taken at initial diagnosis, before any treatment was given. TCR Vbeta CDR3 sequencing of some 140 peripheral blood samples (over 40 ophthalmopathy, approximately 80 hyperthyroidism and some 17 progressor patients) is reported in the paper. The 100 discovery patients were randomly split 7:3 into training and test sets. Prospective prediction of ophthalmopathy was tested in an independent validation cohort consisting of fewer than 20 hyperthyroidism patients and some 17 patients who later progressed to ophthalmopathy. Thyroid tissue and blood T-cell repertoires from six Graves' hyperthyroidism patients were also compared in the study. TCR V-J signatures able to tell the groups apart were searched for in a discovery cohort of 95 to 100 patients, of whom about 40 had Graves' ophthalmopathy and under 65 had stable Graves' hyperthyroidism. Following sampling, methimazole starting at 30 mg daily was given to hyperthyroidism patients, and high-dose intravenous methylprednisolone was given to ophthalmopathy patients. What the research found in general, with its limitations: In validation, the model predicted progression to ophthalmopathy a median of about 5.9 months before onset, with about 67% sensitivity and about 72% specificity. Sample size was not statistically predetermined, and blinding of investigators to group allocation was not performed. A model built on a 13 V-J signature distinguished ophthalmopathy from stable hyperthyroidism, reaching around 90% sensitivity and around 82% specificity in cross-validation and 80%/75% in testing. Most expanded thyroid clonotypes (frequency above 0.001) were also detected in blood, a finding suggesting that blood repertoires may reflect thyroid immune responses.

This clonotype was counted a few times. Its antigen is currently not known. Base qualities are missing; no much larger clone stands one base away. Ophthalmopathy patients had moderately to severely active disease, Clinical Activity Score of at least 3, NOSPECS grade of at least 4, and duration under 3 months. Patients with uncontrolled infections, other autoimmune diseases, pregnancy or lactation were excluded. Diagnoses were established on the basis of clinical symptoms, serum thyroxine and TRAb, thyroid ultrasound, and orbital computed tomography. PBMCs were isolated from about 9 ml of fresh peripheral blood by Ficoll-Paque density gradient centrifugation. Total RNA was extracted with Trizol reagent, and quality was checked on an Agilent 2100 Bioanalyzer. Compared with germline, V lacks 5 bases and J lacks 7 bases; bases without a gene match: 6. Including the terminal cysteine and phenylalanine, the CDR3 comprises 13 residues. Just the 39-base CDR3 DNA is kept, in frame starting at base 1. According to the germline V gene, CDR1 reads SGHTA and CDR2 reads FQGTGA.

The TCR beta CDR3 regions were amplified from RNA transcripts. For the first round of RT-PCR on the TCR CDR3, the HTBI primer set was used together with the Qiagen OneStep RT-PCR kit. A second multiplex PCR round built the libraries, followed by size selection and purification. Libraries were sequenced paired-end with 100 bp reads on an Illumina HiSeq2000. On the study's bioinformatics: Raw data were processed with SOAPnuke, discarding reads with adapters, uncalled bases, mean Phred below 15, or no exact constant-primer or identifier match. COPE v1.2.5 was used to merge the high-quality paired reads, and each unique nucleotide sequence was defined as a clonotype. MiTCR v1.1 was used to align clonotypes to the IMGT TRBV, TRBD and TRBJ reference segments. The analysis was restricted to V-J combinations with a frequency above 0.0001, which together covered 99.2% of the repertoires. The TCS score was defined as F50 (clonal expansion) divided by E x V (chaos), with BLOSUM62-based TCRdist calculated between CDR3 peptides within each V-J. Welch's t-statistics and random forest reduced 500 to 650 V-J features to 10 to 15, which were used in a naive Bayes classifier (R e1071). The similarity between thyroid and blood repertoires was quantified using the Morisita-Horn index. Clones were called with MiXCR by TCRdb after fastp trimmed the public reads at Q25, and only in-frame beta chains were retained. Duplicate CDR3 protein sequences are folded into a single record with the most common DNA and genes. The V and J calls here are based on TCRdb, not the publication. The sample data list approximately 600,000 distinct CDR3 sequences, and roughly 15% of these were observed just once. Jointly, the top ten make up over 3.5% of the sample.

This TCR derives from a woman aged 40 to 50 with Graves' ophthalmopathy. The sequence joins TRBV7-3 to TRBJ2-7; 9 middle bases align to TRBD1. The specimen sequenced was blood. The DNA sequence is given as TGTGCCAGCAGCCGCATGGACAGGGGTGAGCAGTACTTC. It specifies CASSRMDRGEQYF.